The source of this T cell receptor (beta chain) is a study of blood T cell repertoires in COVID-19. For the study at large: Material from acute and convalescent COVID-19 was sourced from the United States, Italy and Spain. Nucleic acid was either cDNA or gDNA, and it came from T cells, B-cell-depleted T cells, or PBMCs.

Under the authors' procedure: Quantification of nucleated cells was approximated via reference gene primer amplification. The repertoire was sequenced with immunoSEQ multiplex PCR; TCRdb's copy has only in-frame clones and lacks some. V and J calls and clone size follow that table, whereas D and trimming were derived from the DNA. The sample lists some 250,000 clones, 70% to 90% occurring once. CDR3 length: 16 residues. The germline V gene has CDR1 LNHDA and CDR2 SQIVND (reference sequence). V lost 5 bases and J 3 bases, leaving 20 bases between the germline ends. The V call is TRBV19, the J call TRBJ2-7; D might be TRBD2 (5 bases). This sequence originates from a woman aged 40 to 50 who had recovered from COVID-19. What was sequenced was peripheral blood. CDR3 region: CASSLNTGIINYEQYV. CDR3 DNA: TGTGCCAGTAGTCTAAACACGGGAATCATCAACTACGAGCAGTACGTC.